These T cell receptor beta chains were read from a single sample in a study of cytomegalovirus exposure and HLA in healthy donors. Sequencing used immunoSEQ multiplex PCR; TCRdb keeps in-frame clones, though not all of them. This repertoire shows fewer than 200,000 clones, 80% found once; its top ten account for around 4.3%. Material for sequencing was PBMCs. The source of these receptors is a woman aged 45 to 65 in good health and CMV-seropositive. Each CDR3 is given with its conserved first and last residue. The order of the fields is V gene, J gene, D gene, clone size, CDR3 DNA, CDR3 protein. The D gene is left open where the match is weak. For some rows the clone size is stated as once, few or many, or as a class when expanded; others skip it.

>TRBV27|TRBJ1-1|.|.
TGTGCCAGCAGTTTAGAGGGCCCACACACTGAAGCTTTCTTT
CASSLEGPHTEAFF
>TRBV2|TRBJ2-7|.|.
TGTGCCAGCAGTGAAAGGGCGGGAAGCGCCTACGAGCAGTACTTC
CASSERAGSAYEQYF
>TRBV7-8|TRBJ2-1|.|once
TGTGCCAGCAGCTTAGGCGGACTCTACAATGAGCAGTTCTTC
CASSLGGLYNEQFF
>TRBV4-1|TRBJ2-4|TRBD1|.
TGCGCCAGCTCCCGAACGCCGGGACAGGTAGGGGTAATGGACATTCAGTACTTC
CASSRTPGQVGVMDIQYF
>TRBV10-2|TRBJ2-7|TRBD2|.
TGCGCCAGCAGCTCTAGCGGGAACTACGAGCAGTACTTC
CASSSSGNYEQYF
>TRBV6-6|TRBJ1-2|.|.
TGTGCCAGCAGTACGGGGCAGGGGCTGGGAGGCTACACCTTC
CASSTGQGLGGYTF
>TRBV4-3|TRBJ2-1|TRBD2|.
TGCGCCAGCAGCCAGACCCGGGGGGCCTACAATGAGCAGTTCTTC
CASSQTRGAYNEQFF
>TRBV19|TRBJ1-2|.|.
TGTGCCAGTAGTAGTCACGGGGATAACTATGGCTACACCTTC
CASSSHGDNYGYTF
>TRBV28|TRBJ2-5|TRBD2|.
TGCGCCAGCAGTTCACCGGGACTAGCGGGGCAAGAGACCCAGTACTTC
CASSSPGLAGQETQYF
>TRBV10-3|TRBJ2-6|.|.
TGTGCCATCAGTGAATCGGGGCGGGACTCCGGGAACGTCCTGACTTTC
CAISESGRDSGNVLTF
>TRBV7-9|TRBJ2-5|.|.
TGTGCCAGCAGCTTCGCACTAGAGACCCAGTACTTC
CASSFALETQYF
>TRBV7-9|TRBJ1-2|.|.
TGTGCCAGCAGCTCCACTCAGGGTCATGGCTACACCTTC
CASSSTQGHGYTF
>TRBV14|TRBJ1-1|.|.
TGTGCCAGCAGCAGATCCGGGAACACTGAAGCTTTCTTT
CASSRSGNTEAFF
>TRBV7-7|TRBJ2-5|TRBD2|few
TGTGCTAGCAGCTTATCTCTAGCGGGGCACCAAGAGACCCAGTACTTC
CASSLSLAGHQETQYF
>TRBV5-1|TRBJ2-4|TRBD2|.
TGCGCCAGCAGCCCAGCTCCCGGGACTAGCGGGTTCCCAGGGGGGGAAAACATTCAGTACTTC
CASSPAPGTSGFPGGENIQYF
>TRBV5-6|TRBJ2-3|.|.
TGTGCCAGCAGCTTGGTACCTTTGTTGGGCGCAGATACGCAGTATTTT
CASSLVPLLGADTQYF
>TRBV7-2|TRBJ2-7|.|.
TGTGCCAGCAGCTTAGGACCGCTGGCGGGCGCCTACGAGCAGTACTTC
CASSLGPLAGAYEQYF
>TRBV15|TRBJ1-5|.|.
TGTGCCACCAGCAGAGACAGGGCGGGGCAGCCCCAGCATTTT
CATSRDRAGQPQHF
>TRBV5-1|TRBJ1-1|.|.
TGCGCCAGCAGCTTGGGTTATGGGGGGGGGAAAATGAACACTGAAGCTTTCTTT
CASSLGYGGGKMNTEAFF
>TRBV9|TRBJ2-7|TRBD1|.
TGTGCCAGCAGCGTAGAAGGGACAGGGAGGTCCGAGCAGTACTTC
CASSVEGTGRSEQYF
>TRBV5-5|TRBJ2-3|TRBD2|.
TGTGCCAGCAGCTTCCTAGCGGGTAGCACAGATACGCAGTATTTT
CASSFLAGSTDTQYF
>TRBV19|TRBJ2-1|.|.
TGTGCCAGTAGTATTTCTAGATCTACCAATGAGCAGTTCTTC
CASSISRSTNEQFF